This record concerns one T cell receptor beta chain sequence. Its antigen is currently not known. Qualities for individual bases were not recorded, and no much larger clone is one base off. Taken from cysteine to phenylalanine, the CDR3 has 16 residues. Only CDR3 DNA remains: 48 bases, in frame from the first base. Between the V and J ends, shortened by 4 bases and 2 bases respectively, the junction contains 16 bases. CDR1 and CDR2 were assigned from the germline V gene as MNHEY and SVGAGI. This sample stems from a study of response to subunit inactivated influenza vaccine (dated by TCRdb to 2017 to 2018). About the full investigation: Deep quantitative T cell receptor repertoire profiling was used in the study to track responses to a trivalent subunit inactivated influenza vaccine.

General conclusions and limits of the study: The authors suggested that each seasonal influenza vaccination may recruit only a limited number of new T cells.

Libraries were prepared through RT-PCR. Sequencing instrument: Illumina HiSeq 2500. The public sequencing data were trimmed at Q25 with fastp and processed into clonotypes with MiXCR by TCRdb, which kept only in-frame beta chains. Each entry merges the rows of one CDR3 protein and shows their most common DNA and genes. In all, the sample holds about 530,000 distinct CDR3 sequences, and about 11% of those were seen once. The ten largest account for roughly a tenth of the sample. The sequence derives from a man aged 50-59 years who received an inactivated influenza vaccine. Donor details come from another sample of the same person, matched by shared clones. The rearranged segments are TRBV6-5 and TRBJ2-3; TRBD2 could be the D gene, as 6 bases match. Sequences were derived from PBMCs from blood, sampled on the day of vaccination. The nucleotide sequence is TGTGCCAGCAGTTGGTCCAGGAGGGTAGTCACAGATACGCAGTATTTT. It specifies CASSWSRRVVTDTQYF.